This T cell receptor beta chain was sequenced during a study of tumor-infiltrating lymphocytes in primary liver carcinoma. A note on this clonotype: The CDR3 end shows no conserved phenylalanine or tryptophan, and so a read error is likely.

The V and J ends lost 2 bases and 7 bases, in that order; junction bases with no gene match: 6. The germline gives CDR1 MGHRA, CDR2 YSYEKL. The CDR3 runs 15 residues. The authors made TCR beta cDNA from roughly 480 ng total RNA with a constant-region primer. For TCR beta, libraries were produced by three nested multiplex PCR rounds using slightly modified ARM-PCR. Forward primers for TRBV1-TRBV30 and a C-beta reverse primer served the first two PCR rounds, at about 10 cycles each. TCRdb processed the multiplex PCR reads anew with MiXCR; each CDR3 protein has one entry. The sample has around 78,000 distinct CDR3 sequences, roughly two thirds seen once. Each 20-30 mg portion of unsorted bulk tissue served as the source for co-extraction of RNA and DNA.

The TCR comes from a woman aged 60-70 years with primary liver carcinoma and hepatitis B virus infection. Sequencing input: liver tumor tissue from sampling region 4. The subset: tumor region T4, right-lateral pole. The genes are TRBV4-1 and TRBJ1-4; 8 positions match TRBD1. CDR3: CASSQRSTGVEKLFL. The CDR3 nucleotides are TGCGCCAGCAGCCAAAGATCGACAGGGGTTGAAAAACTGTTTTTA.